The T cell receptor beta chain under discussion was sequenced for a study of OX40 agonist ivuxolimab in advanced cancers. Some clones are missing from TCRdb's copy, which holds only in-frame ones; the method was immunoSEQ multiplex PCR. The data show fewer than 70,000 clones, approximately 90% seen once. This material consisted of CD4+ or CD8+ T cells sorted from blood, taken in a trial of the OX40 agonist ivuxolimab. The sequence was obtained from an adult with an advanced solid tumor such as melanoma, head and neck, liver or kidney cancer.

The CDR3 DNA follows: TGTGCCAGTAGTATAGGTGTGTACCAAGAGACCCAGTACTTC. It codes for CASSIGVYQETQYF. The chain joins TRBV19 to TRBJ2-5; D gene unclear. This CDR3 contains 14 residues. V dropped 1 base and J dropped 0 bases, with 6 bases sitting between them. In germline, CDR1 is LNHDA, CDR2 SQIVND (reference sequence).